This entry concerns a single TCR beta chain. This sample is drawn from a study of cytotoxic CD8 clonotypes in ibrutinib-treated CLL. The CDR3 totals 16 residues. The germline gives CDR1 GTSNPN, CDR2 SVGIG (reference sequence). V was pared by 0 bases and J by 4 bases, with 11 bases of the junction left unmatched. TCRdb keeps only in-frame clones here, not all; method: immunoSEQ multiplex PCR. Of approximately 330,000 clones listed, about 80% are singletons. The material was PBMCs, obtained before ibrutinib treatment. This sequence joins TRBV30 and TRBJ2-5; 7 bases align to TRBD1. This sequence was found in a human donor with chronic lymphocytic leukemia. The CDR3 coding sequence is TGTGCCTGGAGTGTAACAGAGGGGGCCTTAGGAGAGACCCAGTACTTC. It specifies CAWSVTEGALGETQYF.